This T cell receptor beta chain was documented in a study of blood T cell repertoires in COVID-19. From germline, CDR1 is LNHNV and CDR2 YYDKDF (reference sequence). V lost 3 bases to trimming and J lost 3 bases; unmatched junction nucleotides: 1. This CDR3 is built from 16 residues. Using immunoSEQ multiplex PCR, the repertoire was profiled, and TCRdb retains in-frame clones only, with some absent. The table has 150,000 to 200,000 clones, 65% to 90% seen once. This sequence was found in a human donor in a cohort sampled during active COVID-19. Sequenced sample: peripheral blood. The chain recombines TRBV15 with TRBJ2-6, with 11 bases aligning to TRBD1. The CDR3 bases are TGTGCCACCAGCAGGGACAGGGGGCTTGGGGCCAACGTCCTGACTTTC. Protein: CATSRDRGLGANVLTF.